Listed here is a single TCR beta chain. This sample was included in a study of T cell repertoires in ileal Crohn's disease. In the study overall: Surgery for a complication: stricturing in around 60%, penetrating in about 40%. The M0 sample came from the inflamed ileal portion of the resected specimen.

Time point: inflamed ileum from the surgical specimen. The data were produced by immunoSEQ multiplex PCR, yet TCRdb's version contains in-frame clones alone and is incomplete. The sample records 16,000 or so clones, roughly 90% being singletons. Germline V CDR1 and CDR2: LGHNA, YNFKEQ. The CDR3 is 15 amino acids. Trimming took 3 bases from V and 5 from J; bases not matched to a gene: 7. The chain combines TRBV4-2 with TRBJ2-1; TRBD1 agrees at 7 bases. Sequencing used ileal tissue. The sequence was obtained from an adult with Crohn's disease. CDR3 nucleotide sequence: TGTGCCAGCAGCCATATGGCAGGGGGTAACAATGAGCAGTTCTTC. Translated: CASSHMAGGNNEQFF.